The subject of this entry is one T cell receptor (beta chain). The clone's antigen remains unknown. There are no base qualities to consult, and no much larger clone falls within one base. This specimen belongs to a study of blood T cell repertoires in COVID-19 (dated by TCRdb to 2019 to 2021). Study-wide context: The collaborator samples originated in the United States, Italy and Spain and spanned the acute and convalescent phases of COVID-19. The prospective study material was composed of cDNA or gDNA derived from T cells, B-cell-depleted T cells, or PBMCs. The dataset comprised deeply sampled blood TCRbeta repertoires from subjects exposed to, actively infected with, or recovered from COVID-19. The repertoires were released in a freely available public database intended as a resource for research on the immune response to SARS-CoV-2. Samples came from the ongoing ImmuneRACE study (first 160 participants) plus 1,254 subjects from 6 global collaborators. Sample metadata almost always included a de-identified subject ID, COVID-19 status, age in years and sex. Where HLA class I and class II types were available, the types were taken from metadata supplied by the sample provider, not from assay-based typing. Beyond this particular receptor, the publication reports: The quantity of clinical and demographic metadata differed by source and by participant and was supplied without curation.

Each collaborating institution followed its own protocols to collect whole blood in K2EDTA tubes. For TCRbeta analysis, collaborator samples were shipped as frozen whole blood, as isolated PBMCs, or as DNA extracted from either sample type. CDR1 SEHNR and CDR2 FQNEAQ were looked up in the germline V gene (reference sequence). The CDR3 numbers 15 residues from cysteine through phenylalanine. Only the CDR3 part of the read is kept: 45 bases, read in frame from the first base. Clipping removes 5 bases from V and 7 bases from J, with 12 as the unmatched junction base count. TCRbeta CDR3 regions were amplified from genomic DNA using the immunoSEQ Assay, a bias-controlled multiplex PCR. The authors' pipeline ran thus. The number of nucleated cells in each sample was estimated from the amplification of reference gene primers within the assay. Sequence reads were collapsed and filtered to measure the absolute abundance of every unique TCRbeta CDR3 rearrangement. For each sample, productive Simpson clonality was calculated as the square root of Simpson's diversity index over productive rearrangements. TCRdb took this table from immuneACCESS and kept in-frame rearrangements with V and J called. Such tables lack part of the clones; where checked against another copy, unresolved V genes explain under half of the gap, and the rest is unexplained. V, J and clone size are those of that table, while D and trimming were read from the DNA. The sample table holds 180,000 or so clones, of which approximately 86% were seen once. 9.8% of the sample is taken by the ten largest.

The TCR originated in a woman at least 80 years old with acute or convalescent COVID-19. The sample was peripheral blood. The V and J segments used are TRBV7-9 and TRBJ1-2; 8 of the junction bases match TRBD1. The nucleotide sequence reads as follows: TGTGCCAGCAGCACCCGGACAGGGACCTCGGGTGGCTACACCTTC. The resulting protein is CASSTRTGTSGGYTF. Extended through the reference TRBV7-9 and TRBJ1-2 proteins, this CDR3 yields the full variable domain: DTGVSQNPRHKITKRGQNVTFRCDPISEHNRLYWYRQTLGQGPEFLTYFQNEAQLEKSRLLSDRFSAERPKGSFSTLEIQRTEQGDSAMYLCASSTRTGTSGGYTFGSGTRLTVV.